Shown below are 3 T cell receptor beta chains from a single sample sequenced in a study of T cells in Graves' hyperthyroidism and ophthalmopathy. RNA transcripts gave rise to amplified TCR beta CDR3 regions. HTBI primers drove first-round RT-PCR of the TCR CDR3. TCRdb re-derived calls from the multiplex PCR reads in MiXCR, one entry per CDR3 protein. The profile shows 400,000 to 500,000 distinct CDR3 sequences, roughly 14% of them singletons. Sequenced sample: blood. These receptors originate from a woman between 18 and 30 years old with Graves' hyperthyroidism.

With respect to this clonotype: This may arise from a read error, as a much more abundant clone is one base away. J is TRBJ2-1 and V is TRBV27; TRBD2 matches 7 bases. The CDR3 length is 16 residues. Per the germline V gene, CDR1 is MNHEY and CDR2 is SMNVEV (reference sequence). CDR3 sequence: CASSRPTGRAPNGQFF. In DNA, the CDR3 is TGTGCCAGCAGCCGACCTACTGGGAGGGCCCCCAATGGGCAGTTCTTC.

Ten or more counts support this clonotype. The chain couples TRBV12-5 to TRBJ1-5, with 7 bases identical to TRBD1. CDR1 and CDR2 (germline): LGHNT, FRNRAP. The junction had 19 bases not matched to a gene; V was cut back by 4 bases and J by 4 bases. This CDR3 contains 19 residues. CDR3 protein: CASGSPRDRDPKRNQPQHF. The CDR3 nucleotides read TGTGCTAGTGGTTCGCCGAGAGACAGGGACCCGAAAAGGAATCAGCCCCAGCATTTT.

This clonotype has a count of ten or more. The J gene is TRBJ2-1, the V gene TRBV27; D is unresolved. Trimming cost V 3 bases and J 4 bases, with 16 bases left between them. The V gene's germline CDR1 is MNHEY and CDR2 SMNVEV (reference sequence). The CDR3 runs 16 residues. As DNA, the CDR3 is TGTGCCAGCAGTTTTTCTGTTTCCCCCTTATACAATGAGCAGTTCTTC. The encoded protein is CASSFSVSPLYNEQFF.